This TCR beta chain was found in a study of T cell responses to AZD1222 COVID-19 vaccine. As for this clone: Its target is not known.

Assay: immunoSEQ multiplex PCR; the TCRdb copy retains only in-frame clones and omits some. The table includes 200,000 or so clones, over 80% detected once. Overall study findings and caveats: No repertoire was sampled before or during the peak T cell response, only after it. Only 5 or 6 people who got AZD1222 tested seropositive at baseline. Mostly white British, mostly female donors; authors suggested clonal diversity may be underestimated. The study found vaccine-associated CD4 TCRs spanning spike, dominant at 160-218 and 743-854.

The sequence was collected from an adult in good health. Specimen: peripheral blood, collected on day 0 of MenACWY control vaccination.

The CDR3 bases are TGCGCCAGCAGCCAACCATCCGGGACTAGCGACAATGAGCAGTTCTTC. This sequence encodes CASSQPSGTSDNEQFF. The chain uses TRBV4-1 and TRBJ2-1, with TRBD2 identical over 10 bases. Germline-derived CDR1 and CDR2 are MGHRA and YSYEKL. After removal of 2 bases from V and 5 bases from J, the junction contained 6 bases not matched to a gene. The CDR3 runs 16 residues.